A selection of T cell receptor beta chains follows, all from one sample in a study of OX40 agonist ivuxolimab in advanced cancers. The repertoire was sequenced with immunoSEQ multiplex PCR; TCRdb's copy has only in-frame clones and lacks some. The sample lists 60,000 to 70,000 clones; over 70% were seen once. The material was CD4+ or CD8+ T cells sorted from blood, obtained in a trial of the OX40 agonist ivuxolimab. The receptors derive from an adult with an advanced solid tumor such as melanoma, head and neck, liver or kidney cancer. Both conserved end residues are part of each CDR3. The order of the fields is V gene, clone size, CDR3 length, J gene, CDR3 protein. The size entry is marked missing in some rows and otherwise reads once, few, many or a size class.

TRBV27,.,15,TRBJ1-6,CASSSDRGRGSPLHF
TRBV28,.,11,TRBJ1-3,CASTGGNTIYF
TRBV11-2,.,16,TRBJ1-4,CASSLDYGASGEKLFF
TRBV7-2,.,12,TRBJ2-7,CASSPDPHEQYF
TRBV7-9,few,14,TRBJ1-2,CASTMTPNLGGYTF
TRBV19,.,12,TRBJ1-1,CASSWTGTEAFF
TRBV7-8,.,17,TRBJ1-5,CASSLQGGWDSNQPQHF
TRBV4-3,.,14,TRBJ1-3,CASSQASSGNTIYF
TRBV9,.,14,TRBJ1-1,CASSVDLQNTEAFF
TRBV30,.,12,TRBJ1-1,CAWSGGYTEAFF
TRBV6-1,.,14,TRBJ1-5,CASSEDRGLRPQHF
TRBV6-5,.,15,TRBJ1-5,CASSYRQGRNQPQHF
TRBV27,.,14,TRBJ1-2,CASKDIDSIYGYTF
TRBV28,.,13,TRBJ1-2,CASLAGGYYGYTF
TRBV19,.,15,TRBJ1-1,CASRILGGMNTEAFF
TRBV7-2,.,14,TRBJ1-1,CASSLPAGNSEAFF
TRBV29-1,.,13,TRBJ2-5,CSVARGRGETQYF
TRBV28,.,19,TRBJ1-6,CASSLSRRAGGSYNSPLHF
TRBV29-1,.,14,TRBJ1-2,CSVEGGLTGYGYTF
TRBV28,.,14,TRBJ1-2,CASRGAAANYGYTF
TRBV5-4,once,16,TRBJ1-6,CASSLAGDPYNSPLHF
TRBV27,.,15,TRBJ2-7,CASSSSGTGLYEQYF
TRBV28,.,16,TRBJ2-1,CASSGDSGESYNEQFF
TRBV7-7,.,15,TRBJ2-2,CASTKGGSNTGELFF
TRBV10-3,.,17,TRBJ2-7,CAISESTRDRASYEQYF
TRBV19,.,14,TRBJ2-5,CASSIAGGKETQYF
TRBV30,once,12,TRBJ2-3,CAWSDSSVTQYF
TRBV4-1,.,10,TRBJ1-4,CASSRGKLFF
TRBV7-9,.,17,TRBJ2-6,CASIMTGATSGANVLTF
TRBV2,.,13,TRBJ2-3,CASSGRQGNTQYF
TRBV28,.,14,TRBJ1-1,CASSFDLATIEAFF
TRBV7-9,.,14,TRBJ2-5,CASSLGIRRETQYF
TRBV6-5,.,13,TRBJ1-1,CASRGQRFTEAFF
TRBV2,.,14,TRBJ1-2,CASSEARGNYGYTF
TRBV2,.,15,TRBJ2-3,CASTGLAGEEFKQYF
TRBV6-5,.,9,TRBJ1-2,CASIYGYTF
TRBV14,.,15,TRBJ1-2,CASSQGQGSFYGYTF
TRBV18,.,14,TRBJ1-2,CASSPGQTNYGYTF
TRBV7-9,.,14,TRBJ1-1,CASNPAGANTEAFF
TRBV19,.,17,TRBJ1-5,CASSILQGWGSNQPQHF